These T cell receptor beta chains were read from a single sample in a study of blood T cell repertoires in COVID-19. Clones were read by immunoSEQ multiplex PCR, and TCRdb kept only the in-frame ones, dropping some. The table lists around 36,000 clones, around 83% of them singletons, with roughly 4.5% in the top ten. Source material: peripheral blood. Receptors originate from a man aged 55 to 70 with acute or convalescent COVID-19. Both conserved end residues are part of each CDR3. A D gene is named only where the DNA matches it firmly. Clone size appears in some rows only: once, few, many, or a class for an expanded clone.

j_gene | v_gene | abundance | d_gene | CDR3aa | CDR3nt
TRBJ2-3 | TRBV5-1 | few | . | CASSLAQYLDTQYF | TGCGCCAGCAGCTTGGCCCAGTATCTAGATACGCAGTATTTT
TRBJ1-5 | TRBV28 | few | . | CASSYPDRSNQPQHF | TGTGCCAGCAGTTATCCAGACAGGAGCAATCAGCCCCAGCATTTT
TRBJ2-1 | TRBV18 | . | . | CASSLFAPSSYNEQFF | TGTGCCAGCTCTCTTTTTGCCCCTAGCTCCTACAATGAGCAGTTCTTC
TRBJ2-7 | TRBV18 | . | TRBD1 | CASSPPGQGFWEQYF | TGTGCCAGCTCACCACCGGGACAGGGGTTTTGGGAGCAGTACTTC
TRBJ2-4 | TRBV19 | . | TRBD1 | CASSIEPGTGYIQYF | TGTGCCAGTAGTATAGAGCCCGGGACAGGGTACATTCAGTACTTC
TRBJ2-1 | TRBV18 | . | TRBD2 | CASSPWTSGNNEQFF | TGTGCCAGCTCACCATGGACTAGCGGGAATAATGAGCAGTTCTTC
TRBJ1-1 | TRBV6-6 | once | . | CASSPGNLNTEAFF | TGTGCCAGCAGCCCCGGGAACTTGAACACTGAAGCTTTCTTT
TRBJ2-2 | TRBV2 | few | TRBD2 | CASRDRDYSGELFF | TGTGCCAGCCGGGACCGGGACTATTCGGGGGAGCTGTTTTTT
TRBJ2-2 | TRBV5-1 | . | TRBD1 | CASRTGTANTGELFF | TGCGCCAGCAGGACCGGGACAGCGAACACCGGGGAGCTGTTTTTT
TRBJ2-7 | TRBV4-1 | . | TRBD2 | CASSQDAPGLAGYSYEQYF | TGCGCCAGCAGCCAAGATGCCCCGGGACTAGCGGGGTATTCCTACGAGCAGTACTTC
TRBJ2-1 | TRBV4-1 | . | TRBD2 | CASSPWAGGPNEQFF | TGCGCCAGCAGCCCCTGGGCGGGAGGGCCCAATGAGCAGTTCTTC
TRBJ1-5 | TRBV2 | . | TRBD1 | CASSPGGTGNQPQHF | TGTGCCAGCAGTCCAGGGGGCACGGGCAATCAGCCCCAGCATTTT
TRBJ1-4 | TRBV30 | . | . | CAWSATGVNEKLFF | TGTGCCTGGAGTGCGACGGGAGTTAATGAAAAACTGTTTTTT
TRBJ1-6 | TRBV7-9 | few | . | CASSPMDSITSPLHF | TGTGCCAGCAGCCCAATGGACAGCATAACTTCACCCCTCCACTTT
TRBJ2-1 | TRBV19 | . | . | CASTPSGGYNEQFF | TGTGCCAGTACTCCCTCTGGCGGGTACAATGAGCAGTTCTTC
TRBJ1-2 | TRBV11-2 | . | TRBD1 | CASSRQTGGYGYTF | TGTGCCAGCAGCCGTCAGACAGGGGGCTATGGCTACACCTTC
TRBJ2-2 | TRBV9 | . | . | CASSGTSGELFF | TGTGCCAGCAGCGGTACTAGCGGGGAGCTGTTTTTT
TRBJ2-3 | TRBV5-5 | once | . | CASSFGPADTQYF | TGTGCCAGCAGCTTTGGGCCGGCAGATACGCAGTATTTT
TRBJ2-3 | TRBV5-1 | . | . | CASSLEADTDTQYF | TGCGCCAGCAGCTTGGAGGCGGACACAGATACGCAGTATTTT
TRBJ1-1 | TRBV21-1 | . | . | CASSYRGTGKNTEAFF | TGTGCCAGCAGCTACCGCGGGACGGGTAAGAACACTGAAGCTTTCTTT
TRBJ1-6 | TRBV7-2 | . | TRBD1 | CASSADRANSPLHF | TGTGCCAGCAGCGCCGACAGGGCAAATTCACCCCTCCACTTT
TRBJ1-2 | TRBV3-1/TRBV3-2 | . | . | CASSLRDRDSYGYTF | TGTGCCAGCAGCCTTCGAGACCGGGACTCCTATGGCTACACCTTC
TRBJ1-4 | TRBV28 | once | TRBD1 | CATLGQGASNEKLFF | TGTGCCACCCTTGGGCAGGGGGCCTCGAATGAAAAACTGTTTTTT
TRBJ2-3 | TRBV2 | . | TRBD1 | CASSESLGERKGASTDTQYF | TGTGCCAGCAGTGAATCTTTAGGTGAGCGCAAGGGGGCTAGCACAGATACGCAGTATTTT
TRBJ2-5 | TRBV29-1 | . | . | CSVDPEGVGETQYF | TGCAGCGTTGACCCCGAGGGGGTGGGAGAGACCCAGTACTTC
TRBJ2-5 | TRBV25-1 | . | TRBD1 | CASSAPRQGARETQYF | TGTGCCAGCAGTGCGCCCCGACAGGGGGCGCGGGAGACCCAGTACTTC
TRBJ2-6 | TRBV19 | once | TRBD2 | CASSIGGSSGANVLTF | TGTGCCAGTAGTATCGGGGGGAGCTCTGGGGCCAACGTCCTGACTTTC
TRBJ2-7 | TRBV21-1 | . | . | CARNGPLAGGPHEQYF | TGTGCCAGAAACGGCCCCCTAGCGGGAGGGCCCCACGAGCAGTACTTC
TRBJ1-1 | TRBV5-1 | . | . | CASSPITGTANTEAFF | TGCGCCAGCAGCCCGATTACAGGGACCGCGAACACTGAAGCTTTCTTT
TRBJ2-3 | TRBV5-5 | . | . | CASSSTGPRADTQYF | TGTGCCAGCAGCTCGACAGGCCCCAGGGCGGATACGCAGTATTTT
TRBJ1-2 | TRBV19 | . | . | CASRGFGDGYTF | TGTGCCAGTAGGGGATTCGGGGATGGCTACACCTTC
TRBJ2-7 | TRBV7-3 | . | TRBD1 | CASSPNTVGDRGPYEQYF | TGTGCCAGCAGCCCGAATACCGTCGGGGACAGAGGCCCCTACGAGCAGTACTTC
TRBJ2-3 | TRBV3-1/TRBV3-2 | . | . | CASSQDGATDTQYF | TGTGCCAGCAGCCAAGATGGAGCAACAGATACGCAGTATTTT
TRBJ2-7 | TRBV7-2 | . | . | CASSSTGTTNYEQYF | TGTGCCAGCAGCTCGACCGGGACAACTAACTACGAGCAGTACTTC